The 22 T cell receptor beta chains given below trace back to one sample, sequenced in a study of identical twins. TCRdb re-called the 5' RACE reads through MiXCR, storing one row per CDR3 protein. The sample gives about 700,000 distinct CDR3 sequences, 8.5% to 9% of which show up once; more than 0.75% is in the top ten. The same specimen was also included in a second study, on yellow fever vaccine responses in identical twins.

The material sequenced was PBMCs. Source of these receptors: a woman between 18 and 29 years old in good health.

The CDR3 nucleotides are TGCAGTGCTAGAGATAGGGGCAGAAACTCCTACGAGCAGTACTTC. Translated: CSARDRGRNSYEQYF. This chain links TRBV20-1 with TRBJ2-7, with a tentative D call TRBD1 (5 bases). V gave up 0 bases and J gave up 0 bases, with 12 bases separating them. This CDR3 is 15 amino acids long. Germline V CDR1 and CDR2: DFQATT, SNEGSKA (reference sequence).

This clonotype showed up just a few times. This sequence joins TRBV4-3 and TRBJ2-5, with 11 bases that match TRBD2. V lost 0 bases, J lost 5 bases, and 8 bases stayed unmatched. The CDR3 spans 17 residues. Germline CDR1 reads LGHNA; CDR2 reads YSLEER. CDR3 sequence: CASSQEPSGRPEETQYF. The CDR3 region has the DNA TGCGCCAGCAGCCAAGAGCCTAGCGGGAGGCCCGAGGAGACCCAGTACTTC.

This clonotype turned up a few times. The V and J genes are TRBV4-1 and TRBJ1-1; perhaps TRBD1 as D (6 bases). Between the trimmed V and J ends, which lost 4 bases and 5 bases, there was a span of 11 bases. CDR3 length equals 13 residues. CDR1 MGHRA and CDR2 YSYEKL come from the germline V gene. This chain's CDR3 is CASSPRGSTEAFF. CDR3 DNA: TGCGCCAGCAGCCCAAGGGGGAGTACTGAAGCTTTCTTT.

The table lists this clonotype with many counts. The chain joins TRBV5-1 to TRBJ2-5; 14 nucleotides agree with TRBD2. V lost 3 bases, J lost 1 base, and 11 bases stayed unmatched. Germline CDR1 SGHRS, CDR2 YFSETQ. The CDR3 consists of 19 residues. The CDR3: CASSSAPGLAGALQETQYF. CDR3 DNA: TGCGCCAGCAGCTCCGCTCCGGGACTAGCGGGAGCACTCCAAGAGACCCAGTACTTC.

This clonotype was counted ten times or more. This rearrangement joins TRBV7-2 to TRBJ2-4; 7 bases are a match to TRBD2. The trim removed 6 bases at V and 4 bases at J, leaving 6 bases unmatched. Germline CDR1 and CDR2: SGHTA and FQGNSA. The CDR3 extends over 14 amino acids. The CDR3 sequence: CASRIAGSKNIQYF. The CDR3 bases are TGTGCCAGCAGAATAGCGGGTTCAAAAAACATTCAGTACTTC.

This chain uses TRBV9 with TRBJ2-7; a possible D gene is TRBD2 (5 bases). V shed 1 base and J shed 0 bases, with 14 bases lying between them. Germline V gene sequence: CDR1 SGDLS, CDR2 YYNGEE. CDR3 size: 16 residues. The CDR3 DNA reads TGTGCCAGCAGCGTAAATCTTCGAGGGAGCTCCTACGAGCAGTACTTC. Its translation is CASSVNLRGSSYEQYF.

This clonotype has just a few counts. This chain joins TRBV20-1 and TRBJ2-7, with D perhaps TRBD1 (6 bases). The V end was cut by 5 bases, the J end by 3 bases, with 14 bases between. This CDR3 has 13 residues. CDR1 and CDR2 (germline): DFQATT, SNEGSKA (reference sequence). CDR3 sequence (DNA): TGCAGTGCTGTTACAGGGATAGGCTACGAGCAGTACTTC. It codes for CSAVTGIGYEQYF.

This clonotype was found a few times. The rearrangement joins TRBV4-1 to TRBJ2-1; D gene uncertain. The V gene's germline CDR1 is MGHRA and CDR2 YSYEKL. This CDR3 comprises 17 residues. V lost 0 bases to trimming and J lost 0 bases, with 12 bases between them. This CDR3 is CASSQDLTLSSYNEQFF. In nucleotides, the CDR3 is TGCGCCAGCAGCCAAGATCTAACTCTGAGCTCCTACAATGAGCAGTTCTTC.

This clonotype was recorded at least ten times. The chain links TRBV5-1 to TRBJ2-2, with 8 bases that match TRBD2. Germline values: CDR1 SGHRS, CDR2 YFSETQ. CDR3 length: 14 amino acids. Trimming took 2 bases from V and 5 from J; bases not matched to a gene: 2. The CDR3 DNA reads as TGCGCCAGCAGCTTCGGGGGGGCTACCGGGGAGCTGTTTTTT. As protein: CASSFGGATGELFF.

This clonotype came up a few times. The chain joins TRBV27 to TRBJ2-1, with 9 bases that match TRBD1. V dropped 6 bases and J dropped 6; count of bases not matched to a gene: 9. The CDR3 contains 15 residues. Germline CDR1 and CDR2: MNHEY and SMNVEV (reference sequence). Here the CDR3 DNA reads TGTGCCAGCAGCCCCGGGACAGGGAGGGTCAATGAGCAGTTCTTC. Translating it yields CASSPGTGRVNEQFF.

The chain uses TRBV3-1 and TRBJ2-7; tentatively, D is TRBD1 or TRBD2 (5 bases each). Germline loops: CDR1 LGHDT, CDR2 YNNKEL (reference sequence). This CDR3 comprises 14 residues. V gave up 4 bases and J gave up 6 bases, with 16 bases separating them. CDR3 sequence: CASSPLVGGGEQYF. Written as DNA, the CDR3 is TGTGCCAGCAGCCCGCTAGTGGGTGGGGGCGAGCAGTACTTC.

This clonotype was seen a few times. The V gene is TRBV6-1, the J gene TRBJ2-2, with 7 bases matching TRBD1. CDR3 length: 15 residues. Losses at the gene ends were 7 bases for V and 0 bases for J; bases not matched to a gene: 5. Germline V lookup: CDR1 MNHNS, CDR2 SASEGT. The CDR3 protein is CASKGARANTGELFF. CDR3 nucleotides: TGTGCCAGCAAGGGGGCCCGTGCGAACACCGGGGAGCTGTTTTTT.

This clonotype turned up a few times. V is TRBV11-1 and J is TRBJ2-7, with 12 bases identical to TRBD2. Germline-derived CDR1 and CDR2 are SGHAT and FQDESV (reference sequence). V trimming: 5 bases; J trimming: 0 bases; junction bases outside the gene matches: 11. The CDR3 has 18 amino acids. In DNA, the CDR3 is TGTGCCAGCAGCCCACGACTAGCGGGAGAGGGAAGCTCCTACGAGCAGTACTTC. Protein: CASSPRLAGEGSSYEQYF.

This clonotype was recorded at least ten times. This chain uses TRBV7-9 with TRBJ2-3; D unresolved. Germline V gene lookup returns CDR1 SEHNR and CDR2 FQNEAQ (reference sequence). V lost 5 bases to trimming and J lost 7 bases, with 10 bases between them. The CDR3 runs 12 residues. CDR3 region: CASSDYGYTQYF. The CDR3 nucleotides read TGTGCCAGCAGCGATTATGGGTATACGCAGTATTTT.

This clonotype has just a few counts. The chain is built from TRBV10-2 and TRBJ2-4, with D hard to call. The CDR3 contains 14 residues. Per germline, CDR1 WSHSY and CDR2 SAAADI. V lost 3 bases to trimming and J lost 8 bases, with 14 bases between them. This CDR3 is CASSEGPRVDIQYF. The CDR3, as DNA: TGCGCCAGCAGTGAAGGTCCTAGGGTGGACATTCAGTACTTC.

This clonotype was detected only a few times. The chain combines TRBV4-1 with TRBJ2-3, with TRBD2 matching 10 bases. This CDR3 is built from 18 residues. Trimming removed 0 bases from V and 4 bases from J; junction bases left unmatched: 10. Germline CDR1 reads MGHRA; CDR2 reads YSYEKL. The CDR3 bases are TGCGCCAGCAGCCAAGATCTCGCTAGCGGGAGAAACGCAGATACGCAGTATTTT. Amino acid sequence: CASSQDLASGRNADTQYF.

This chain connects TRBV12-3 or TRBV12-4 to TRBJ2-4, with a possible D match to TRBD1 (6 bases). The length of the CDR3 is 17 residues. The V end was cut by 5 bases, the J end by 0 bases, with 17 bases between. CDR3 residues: CASSIFQGILAKNIQYF. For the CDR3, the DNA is TGTGCCAGCAGTATTTTTCAGGGGATCCTAGCCAAAAACATTCAGTACTTC.

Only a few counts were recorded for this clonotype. CDR3 DNA sequence: TGTGCCACCAGCAGAGATCCCCCCTCTGGGTCTAATTCACCCCTCCACTTT. This encodes CATSRDPPSGSNSPLHF. The J gene is TRBJ1-6, the V gene TRBV15; D call uncertain. Germline V CDR1 and CDR2: LNHNV, YYDKDF (reference sequence). V was clipped by 0 bases and J by 6 bases, with 15 bases between them. The CDR3 totals 17 residues.

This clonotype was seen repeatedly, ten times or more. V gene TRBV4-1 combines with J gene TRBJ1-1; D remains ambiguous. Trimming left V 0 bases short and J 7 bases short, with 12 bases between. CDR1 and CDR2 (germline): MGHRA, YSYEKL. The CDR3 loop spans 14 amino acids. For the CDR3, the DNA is TGCGCCAGCAGCCAAGATCGATACGAGGGTGAAGCTTTCTTT. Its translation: CASSQDRYEGEAFF.

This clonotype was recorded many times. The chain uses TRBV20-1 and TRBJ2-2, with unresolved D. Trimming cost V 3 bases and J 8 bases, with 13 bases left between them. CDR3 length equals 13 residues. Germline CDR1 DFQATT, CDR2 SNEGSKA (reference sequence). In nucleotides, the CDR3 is TGCAGTGCTAGTCCGGACGGGCGAGGGGAGCTGTTTTTT. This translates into CSASPDGRGELFF.

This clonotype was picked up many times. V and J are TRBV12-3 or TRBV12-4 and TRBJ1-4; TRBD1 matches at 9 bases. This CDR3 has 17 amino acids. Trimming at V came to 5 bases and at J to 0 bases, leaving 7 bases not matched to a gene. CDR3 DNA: TGTGCCAGCAGTCCCCCGGACAGGGGTGCAACTAATGAAAAACTGTTTTTT. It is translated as CASSPPDRGATNEKLFF.

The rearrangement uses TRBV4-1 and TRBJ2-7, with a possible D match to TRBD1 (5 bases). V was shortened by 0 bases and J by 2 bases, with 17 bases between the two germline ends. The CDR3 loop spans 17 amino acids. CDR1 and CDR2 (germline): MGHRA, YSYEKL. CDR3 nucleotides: TGCGCCAGCAGCCAAGAACTTGTCAGGGCGAGACCCTACGAGCAGTACTTC. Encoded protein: CASSQELVRARPYEQYF.